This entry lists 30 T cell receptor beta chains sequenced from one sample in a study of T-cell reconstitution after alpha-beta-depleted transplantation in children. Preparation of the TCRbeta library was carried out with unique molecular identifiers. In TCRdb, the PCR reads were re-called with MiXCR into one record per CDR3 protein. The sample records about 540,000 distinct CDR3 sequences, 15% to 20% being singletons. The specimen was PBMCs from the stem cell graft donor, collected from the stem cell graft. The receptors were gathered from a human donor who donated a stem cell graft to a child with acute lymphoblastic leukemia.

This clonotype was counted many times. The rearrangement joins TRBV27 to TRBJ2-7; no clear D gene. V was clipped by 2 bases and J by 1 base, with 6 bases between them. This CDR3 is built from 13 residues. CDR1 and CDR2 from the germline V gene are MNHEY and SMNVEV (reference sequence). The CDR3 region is CASSLGESYEQYF. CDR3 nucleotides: TGTGCCAGCAGTTTAGGAGAGTCCTACGAGCAGTACTTC.

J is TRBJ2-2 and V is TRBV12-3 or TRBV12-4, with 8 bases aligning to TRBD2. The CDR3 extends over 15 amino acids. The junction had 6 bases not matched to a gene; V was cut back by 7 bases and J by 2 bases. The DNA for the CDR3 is TGTGCCAGCACCAAAGCGGGGGTCAACACCGGGGAGCTGTTTTTT. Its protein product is CASTKAGVNTGELFF.

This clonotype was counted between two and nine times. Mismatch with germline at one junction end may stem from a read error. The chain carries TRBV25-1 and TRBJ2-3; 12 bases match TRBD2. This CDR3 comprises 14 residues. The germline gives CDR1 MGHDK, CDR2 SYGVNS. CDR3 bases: TGTGCCAGCAGTGGATCGACTAGCGGGAGTGTGTTGGGCTTT. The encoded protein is CASSGSTSGSVLGF.

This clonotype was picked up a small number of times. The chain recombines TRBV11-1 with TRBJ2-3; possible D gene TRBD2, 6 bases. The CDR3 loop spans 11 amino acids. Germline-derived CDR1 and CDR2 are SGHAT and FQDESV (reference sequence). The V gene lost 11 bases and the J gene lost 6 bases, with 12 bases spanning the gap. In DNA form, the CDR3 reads TGTGCCGGGGGGATTGGGGATACGCAGTATTTT. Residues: CAGGIGDTQYF.

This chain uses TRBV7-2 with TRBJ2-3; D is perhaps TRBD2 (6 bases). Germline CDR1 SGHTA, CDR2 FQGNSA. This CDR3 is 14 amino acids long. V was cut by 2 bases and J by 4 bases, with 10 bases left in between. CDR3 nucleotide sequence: TGTGCCAGCAGCTTAAGGCGGGATTCAGATACGCAGTATTTT. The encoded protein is CASSLRRDSDTQYF. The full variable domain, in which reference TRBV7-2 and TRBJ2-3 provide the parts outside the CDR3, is GAGVSQSPSNKVTEKGKDVELRCDPISGHTALYWYRQSLGQGLEFLIYFQGNSAPDKSGLPSDRFSAERTGGSVSTLTIQRTQQEDSAVYLCASSLRRDSDTQYFGPGTRLTVL.

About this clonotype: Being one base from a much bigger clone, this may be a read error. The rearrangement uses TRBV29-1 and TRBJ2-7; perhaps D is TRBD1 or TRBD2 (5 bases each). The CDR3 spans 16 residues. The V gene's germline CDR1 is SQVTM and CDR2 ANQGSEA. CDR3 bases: TGCAGCGTTATAGTTTGGGCTGAAGGGGACGACTACGAGCAGTGCTTC. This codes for CSVIVWAEGDDYEQCF.

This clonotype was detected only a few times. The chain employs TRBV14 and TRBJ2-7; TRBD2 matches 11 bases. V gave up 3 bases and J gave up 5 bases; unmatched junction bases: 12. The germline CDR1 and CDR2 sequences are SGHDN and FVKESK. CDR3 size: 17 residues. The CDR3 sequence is CASSHGIAGGYFHEQYF. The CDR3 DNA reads TGTGCCAGCAGCCACGGAATAGCGGGAGGGTACTTCCACGAGCAGTACTTC.

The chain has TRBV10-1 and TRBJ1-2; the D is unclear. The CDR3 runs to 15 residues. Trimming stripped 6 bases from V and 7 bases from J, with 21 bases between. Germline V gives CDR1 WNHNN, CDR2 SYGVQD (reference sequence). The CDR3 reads CASRGYRDLWFGYTF. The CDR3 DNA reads TGCGCCAGCAGGGGCTATCGGGATCTATGGTTTGGCTACACCTTC.

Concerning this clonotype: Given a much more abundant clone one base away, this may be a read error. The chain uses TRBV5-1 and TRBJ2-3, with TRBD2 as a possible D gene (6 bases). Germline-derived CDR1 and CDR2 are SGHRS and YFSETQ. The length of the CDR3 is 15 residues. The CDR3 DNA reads TGCGCCAGCAGCGCACTAGCAGGGAGCACAGATACGCGGTATTTT. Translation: CASSALAGSTDTRYF.

CDR3: CASSLGDRGFYEQYF. The CDR3, as DNA: TGCGCCAGCAGCTTGGGGGACAGGGGGTTCTACGAGCAGTACTTC. The chain employs TRBV5-1 and TRBJ2-7; TRBD1 aligns across 11 bases. The trim removed 0 bases at V and 3 bases at J, leaving 2 bases unmatched. From germline, CDR1 is SGHRS and CDR2 YFSETQ. This CDR3 comprises 15 residues.

CDR3 region: CASSYLDQETQYF. The CDR3 DNA reads as TGTGCCAGCAGTTACCTGGATCAAGAGACCCAGTACTTC. The chain couples TRBV6-5 to TRBJ2-5; the D is unclear. Germline CDR1 MNHEY, CDR2 SVGAGI. Deletions cut 2 bases from V and 2 bases from J, with 6 bases between. The CDR3 runs 13 residues.

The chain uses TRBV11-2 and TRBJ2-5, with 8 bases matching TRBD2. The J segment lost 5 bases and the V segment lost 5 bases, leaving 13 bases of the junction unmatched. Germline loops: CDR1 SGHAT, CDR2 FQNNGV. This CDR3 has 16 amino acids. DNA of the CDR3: TGTGCCAGCAGCACCCTTTACGGGAGGGTGGGGGAGACCCAGTACTTC. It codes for CASSTLYGRVGETQYF.

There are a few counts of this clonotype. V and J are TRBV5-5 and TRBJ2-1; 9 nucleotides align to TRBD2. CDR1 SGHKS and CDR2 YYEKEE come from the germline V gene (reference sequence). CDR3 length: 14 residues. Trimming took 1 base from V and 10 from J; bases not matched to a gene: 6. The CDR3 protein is CASSLLRLAGEQFF. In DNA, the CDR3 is TGTGCCAGCAGCTTGCTACGCCTAGCGGGAGAGCAGTTCTTC.

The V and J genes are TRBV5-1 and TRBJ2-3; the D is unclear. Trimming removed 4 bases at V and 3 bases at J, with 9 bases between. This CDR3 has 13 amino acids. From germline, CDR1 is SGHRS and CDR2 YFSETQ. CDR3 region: CASSRISTDTQYF. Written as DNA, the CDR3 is TGCGCCAGCAGCCGAATTTCGACAGATACGCAGTATTTT.

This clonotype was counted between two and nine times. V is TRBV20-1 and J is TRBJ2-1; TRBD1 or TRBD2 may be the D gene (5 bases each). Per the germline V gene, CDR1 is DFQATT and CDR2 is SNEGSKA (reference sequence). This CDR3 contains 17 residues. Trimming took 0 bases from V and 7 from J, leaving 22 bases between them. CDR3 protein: CSARDRNGRDGENEQFF. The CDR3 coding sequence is TGCAGTGCTAGAGATAGGAACGGCAGGGACGGTGAGAATGAGCAGTTCTTC.

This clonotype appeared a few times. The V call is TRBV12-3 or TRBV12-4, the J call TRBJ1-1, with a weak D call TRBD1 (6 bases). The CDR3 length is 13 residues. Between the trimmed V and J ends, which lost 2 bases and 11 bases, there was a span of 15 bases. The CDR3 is CASSLTRGWLAFF. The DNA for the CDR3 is TGTGCCAGCAGTTTAACCAGGGGCTGGCTTGCTTTCTTT.

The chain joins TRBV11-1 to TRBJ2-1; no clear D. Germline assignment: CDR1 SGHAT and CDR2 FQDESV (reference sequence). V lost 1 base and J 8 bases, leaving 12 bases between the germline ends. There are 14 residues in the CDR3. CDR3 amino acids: CASSLGTAGDEQFF. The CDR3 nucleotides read TGTGCCAGCAGCTTAGGTACCGCAGGAGATGAGCAGTTCTTC.

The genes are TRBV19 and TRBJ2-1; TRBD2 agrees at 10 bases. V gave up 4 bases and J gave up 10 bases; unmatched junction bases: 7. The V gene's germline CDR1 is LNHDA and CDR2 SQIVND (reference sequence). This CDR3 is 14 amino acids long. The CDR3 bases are TGTGCCAGTAGTACTCTAGCGGGAGCGGGGGAGCAGTTCTTC. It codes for CASSTLAGAGEQFF.

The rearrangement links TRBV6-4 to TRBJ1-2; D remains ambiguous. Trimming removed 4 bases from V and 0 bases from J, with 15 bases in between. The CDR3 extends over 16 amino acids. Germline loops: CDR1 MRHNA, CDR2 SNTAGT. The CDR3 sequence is CASSAVFGRANYGYTF. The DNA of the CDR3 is TGTGCCAGCAGTGCCGTATTCGGACGGGCTAACTATGGCTACACCTTC.

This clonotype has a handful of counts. CDR3 DNA: TGTGCCAGCAGCTTAGCCCCGGCGCGAGATACGCAGTATTTT. As protein: CASSLAPARDTQYF. The chain uses TRBV7-9 and TRBJ2-3; D is uncertain. Germline V gives CDR1 SEHNR, CDR2 FQNEAQ (reference sequence). The CDR3 length is 14 residues. Trimming removed 0 bases from V and 5 bases from J, with 9 bases in between.

The CDR3 here is CAVRGLAALDTQYF. The CDR3 nucleotides read TGTGCCGTTAGGGGACTAGCGGCCCTGGATACGCAGTATTTT. This chain links TRBV13 with TRBJ2-3; 11 nucleotides agree with TRBD2. V lost 11 bases to trimming and J lost 6 bases; unmatched junction nucleotides: 10. Germline CDR1 PRHDT, CDR2 FYEKMQ (reference sequence). The CDR3 is 14 amino acids.

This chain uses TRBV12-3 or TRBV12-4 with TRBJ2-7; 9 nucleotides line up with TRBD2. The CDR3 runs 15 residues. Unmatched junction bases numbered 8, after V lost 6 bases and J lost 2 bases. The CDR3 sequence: CASRRGTSRTYEQYF. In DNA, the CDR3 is TGTGCCAGCAGACGCGGGACTAGCCGCACCTACGAGCAGTACTTC.

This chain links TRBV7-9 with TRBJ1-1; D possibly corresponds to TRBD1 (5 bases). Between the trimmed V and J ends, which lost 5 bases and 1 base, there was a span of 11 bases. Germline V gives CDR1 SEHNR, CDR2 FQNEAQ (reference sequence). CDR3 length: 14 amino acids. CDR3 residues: CASSGGPWNTEAFF. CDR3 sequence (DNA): TGTGCCAGCAGCGGGGGACCGTGGAACACTGAAGCTTTCTTT. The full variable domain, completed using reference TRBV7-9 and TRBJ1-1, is DTGVSQNPRHKITKRGQNVTFRCDPISEHNRLYWYRQTLGQGPEFLTYFQNEAQLEKSRLLSDRFSAERPKGSFSTLEIQRTEQGDSAMYLCASSGGPWNTEAFFGQGTRLTVV.

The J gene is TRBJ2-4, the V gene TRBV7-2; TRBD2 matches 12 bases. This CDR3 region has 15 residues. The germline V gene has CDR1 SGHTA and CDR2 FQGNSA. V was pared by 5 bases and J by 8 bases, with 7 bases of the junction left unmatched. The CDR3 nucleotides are TGTGCCAGCAGCACACGGACTAGCGGGACCGACATTCAGTACTTC. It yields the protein CASSTRTSGTDIQYF.

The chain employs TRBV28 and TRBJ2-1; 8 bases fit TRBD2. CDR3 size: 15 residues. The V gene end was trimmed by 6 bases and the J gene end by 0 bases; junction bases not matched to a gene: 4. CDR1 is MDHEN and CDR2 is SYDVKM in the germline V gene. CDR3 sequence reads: CASSSGTSSYNEQFF. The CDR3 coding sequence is TGTGCCAGCAGCTCCGGGACTAGCTCCTACAATGAGCAGTTCTTC.

CDR3 protein: CASSRGSNTEAFF. The CDR3 nucleotides read TGTGCCAGCTCACGGGGCTCCAACACTGAAGCTTTCTTT. The chain links TRBV18 to TRBJ1-1, with a tentative D call TRBD1 (5 bases). This CDR3 is 13 amino acids long. The germline CDR1 and CDR2 sequences are KGHSH and LQKENI. The V end was cut by 4 bases, the J end by 2 bases, with 8 bases between.

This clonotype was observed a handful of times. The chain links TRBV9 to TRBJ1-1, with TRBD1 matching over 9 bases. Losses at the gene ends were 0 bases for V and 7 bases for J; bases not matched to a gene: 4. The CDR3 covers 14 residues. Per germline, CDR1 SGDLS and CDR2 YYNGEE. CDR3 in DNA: TGTGCCAGCAGCGTAGGGACAGGGGCGATTGAAGCTTTCTTT. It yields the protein CASSVGTGAIEAFF.

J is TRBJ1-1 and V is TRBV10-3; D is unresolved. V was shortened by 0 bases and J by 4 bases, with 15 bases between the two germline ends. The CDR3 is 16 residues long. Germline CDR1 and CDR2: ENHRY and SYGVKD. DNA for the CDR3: TGTGCCATCAGTGAGTCCACCCTAGTTCTGGGCACTGAAGCTTTCTTT. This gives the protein CAISESTLVLGTEAFF.

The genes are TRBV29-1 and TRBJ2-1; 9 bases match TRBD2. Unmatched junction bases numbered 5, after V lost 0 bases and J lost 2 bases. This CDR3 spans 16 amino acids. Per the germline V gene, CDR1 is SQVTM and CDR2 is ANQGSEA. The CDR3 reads CSVEDLSGSPYNEQFF. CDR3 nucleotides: TGCAGCGTTGAAGATCTTAGCGGGAGTCCCTACAATGAGCAGTTCTTC.

CDR3 in DNA: TGTGCCAGCAGCCACAGGCTAACAAAACCCTACGAGCAGTACTTC. Its translation is CASSHRLTKPYEQYF. V usage is TRBV14 and J usage is TRBJ2-7; D uncertain. CDR1 is SGHDN, CDR2 FVKESK, per germline. V was clipped by 3 bases and J by 2 bases, with 14 bases between them. This CDR3 region has 15 residues.